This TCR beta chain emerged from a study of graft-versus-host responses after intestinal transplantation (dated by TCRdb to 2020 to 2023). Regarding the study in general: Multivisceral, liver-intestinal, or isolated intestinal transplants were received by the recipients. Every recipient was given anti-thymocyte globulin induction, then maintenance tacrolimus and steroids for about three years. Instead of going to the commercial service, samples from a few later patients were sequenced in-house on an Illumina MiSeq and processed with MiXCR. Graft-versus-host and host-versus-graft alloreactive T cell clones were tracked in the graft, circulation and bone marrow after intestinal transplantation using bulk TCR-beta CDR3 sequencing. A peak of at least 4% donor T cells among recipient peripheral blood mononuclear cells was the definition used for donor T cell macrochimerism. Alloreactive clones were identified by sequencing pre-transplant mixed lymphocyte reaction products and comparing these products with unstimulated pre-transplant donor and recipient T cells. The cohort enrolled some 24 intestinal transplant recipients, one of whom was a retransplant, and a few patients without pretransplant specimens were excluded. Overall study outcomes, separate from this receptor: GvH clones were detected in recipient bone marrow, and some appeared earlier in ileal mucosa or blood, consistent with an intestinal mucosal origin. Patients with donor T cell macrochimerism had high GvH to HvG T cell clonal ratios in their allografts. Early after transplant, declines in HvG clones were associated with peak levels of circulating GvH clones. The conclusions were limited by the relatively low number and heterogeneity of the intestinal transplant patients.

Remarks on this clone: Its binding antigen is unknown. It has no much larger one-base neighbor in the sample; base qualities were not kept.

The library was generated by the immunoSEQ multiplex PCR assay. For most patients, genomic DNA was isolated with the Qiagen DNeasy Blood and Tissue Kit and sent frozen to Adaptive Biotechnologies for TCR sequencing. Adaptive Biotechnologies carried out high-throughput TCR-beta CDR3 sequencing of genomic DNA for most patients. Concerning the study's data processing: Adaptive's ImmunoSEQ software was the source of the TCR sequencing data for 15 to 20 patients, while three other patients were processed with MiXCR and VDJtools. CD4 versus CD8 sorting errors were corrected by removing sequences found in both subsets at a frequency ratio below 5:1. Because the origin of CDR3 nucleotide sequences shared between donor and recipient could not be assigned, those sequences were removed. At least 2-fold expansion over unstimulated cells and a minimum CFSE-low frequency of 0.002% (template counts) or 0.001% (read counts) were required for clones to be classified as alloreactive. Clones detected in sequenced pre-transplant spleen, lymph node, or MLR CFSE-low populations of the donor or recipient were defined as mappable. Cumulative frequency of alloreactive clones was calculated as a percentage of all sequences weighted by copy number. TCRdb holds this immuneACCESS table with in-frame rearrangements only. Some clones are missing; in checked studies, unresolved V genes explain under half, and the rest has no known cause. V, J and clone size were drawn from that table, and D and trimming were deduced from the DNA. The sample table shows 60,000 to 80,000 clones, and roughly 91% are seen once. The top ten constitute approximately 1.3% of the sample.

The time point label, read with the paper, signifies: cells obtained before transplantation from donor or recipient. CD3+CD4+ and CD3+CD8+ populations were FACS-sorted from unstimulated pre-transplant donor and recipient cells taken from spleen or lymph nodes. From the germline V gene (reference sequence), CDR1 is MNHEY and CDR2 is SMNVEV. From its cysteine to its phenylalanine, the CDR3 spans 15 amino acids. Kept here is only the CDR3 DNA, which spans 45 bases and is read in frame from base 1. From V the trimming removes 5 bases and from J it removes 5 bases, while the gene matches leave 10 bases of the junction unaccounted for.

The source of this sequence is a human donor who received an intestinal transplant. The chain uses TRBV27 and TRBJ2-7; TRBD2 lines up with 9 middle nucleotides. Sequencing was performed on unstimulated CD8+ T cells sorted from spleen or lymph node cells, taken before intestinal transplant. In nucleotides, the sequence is TGTGCCAGCAGTCCCTCCGGGACTAGCCCGAACGAGCAGTACTTC. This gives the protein CASSPSGTSPNEQYF.